This entry concerns a single T cell receptor (beta chain). This specimen comes from a study of blood T cell repertoires in COVID-19. In the original workflow: Estimates of nucleated cell counts were drawn from the amplification of reference gene primers. Some clones are missing from TCRdb's copy, which holds only in-frame ones; the method was immunoSEQ multiplex PCR. The D gene and trimming were derived from the DNA, and the V and J assignments and clone size from that table. The sample yields under 250,000 clones, approximately 80% seen once. Trimming at V came to 5 bases and at J to 11 bases, leaving 17 bases not matched to a gene. The CDR3 is 15 residues long. Germline V gene sequence: CDR1 SGHAT, CDR2 FQDESV (reference sequence). Cohorts were assigned according to the clinical history that participants reported. Cohort 3 recovered donors had two negative PCRs, clearance, or symptom resolution.

The V call is TRBV11-1, the J call TRBJ2-7; 8 nucleotides align to TRBD2. The source of this sequence is a man aged 60-69 years who had recovered from COVID-19. The sequencing input was PBMCs or T cells enriched from blood (not recorded which). The CDR3 DNA reads as TGTGCCAGCAGCCTGCCCCCGGGGGGGGTGGGGAGGAAGTACTTC. Translating it yields CASSLPPGGVGRKYF. The full variable domain, completed using reference TRBV11-1 and TRBJ2-7, is EAEVAQSPRYKITEKSQAVAFWCDPISGHATLYWYRQILGQGPELLVQFQDESVVDDSQLPKDRFSAERLKGVDSTLKIQPAELGDSAMYLCASSLPPGGVGRKYFGPGTRLTVT.